This T cell receptor (beta chain) was observed in a study of vaccination and CD4 T cells after COVID-19. Sample treatment: roughly 10-day PBMC culture with coronavirus spike peptide pools or control peptides (ViraFEST assay). Antigen-specific T cells were expanded with peptide pools by ViraFEST, and TCRs were then sequenced. Trimming at V came to 5 bases and at J to 1 base, leaving 4 bases not matched to a gene. The CDR3 covers 14 residues. This clonotype was detected only a few times. Its cognate antigen is unknown. Sequenced with the Oncomine TCR Beta short-read assay was DNA taken from cultured CD4+ T cells. TCRdb recomputed calls from the PCR reads with MiXCR, one row per CDR3 protein. The table has 15,000 to 20,000 distinct CDR3 sequences, over 45% seen once.

The TCR comes from a human donor who had recovered from COVID-19. The sequencing sample was made of CD4+ T cells from blood, cultured in vitro. The chain couples TRBV12-3 or TRBV12-4 to TRBJ1-1, with TRBD1 matching 7 bases. CDR3 sequence reads: CASSPRQGNTEAFF. Here the CDR3 DNA reads TGTGCCAGCAGTCCGCGACAGGGGAACACTGAAGCTTTCTTT.